This is a list of T cell receptor beta chains from one sample in a study of T cell changes during pregnancy in multiple sclerosis. This table comes from immunoSEQ multiplex PCR, and its TCRdb copy is limited to in-frame clones, with some not included. The profile shows approximately 88,000 clones, 90% to 95% of them singletons. The source was peripheral blood, collected in the second trimester of pregnancy. The receptors were sampled from a female donor with multiple sclerosis, enrolled in a pregnancy study. The CDR3 runs from the conserved cysteine through the conserved F or W.

v_call cdr3_aa
TRBV4-1 CASSLSGGPDTQYF
TRBV9 CASSPHPGQMNTEAFF
TRBV4-1 CASSQILGQSYEQYF
TRBV15 CATDLDGDEQFF
TRBV18 CASSGLTGGSTEAFF
TRBV30 CAWSWTGGAKTEAFF
TRBV5-1 CASSLEGGISYEQYF
TRBV5-1 CASSLDNLNTEAFF
TRBV28 CASSLYAGTQYNEQFF
TRBV28 CASSMTGTGSYEQYF
TRBV10-3 CAISVRGIETQYF
TRBV4-1 CASSPGTGAYEQYF
TRBV19 CASRRTASYQPQHF
TRBV6-5 CASSYSRARSEAFF
TRBV7-8 CASSKRGKSYNEQFF
TRBV2 CASSVAGGTKNIQYF
TRBV5-4 CASSLGLVTHNEQFF
TRBV5-6 CASSLSQGQETQYF
TRBV6-5 CASSRSGGNTEAFF
TRBV28 CASSLWLAGEQETQYF
TRBV7-8 CASSKDRGETQYF
TRBV30 CAWTETGHIYGYTF
TRBV5-1 CASSLSGTGVEEQYF
TRBV19 CATGQGGLRAFF
TRBV11-2 CASSLAYSGRGTDTQYF
TRBV27 CASSFIRASSTDTQYF
TRBV28 CASSTSYEQYF
TRBV5-1 CASSRGEDTGTQYF
TRBV25-1 CASSGAGEGTQYF
TRBV30 CAWSSLSYNEQFF
TRBV28 CATGLASEQYF
TRBV5-8 CASSSRGRRFNEKLFF
TRBV28 CASSLRGVMNTEAFF
TRBV5-6 CASSLGLAGGYEQYF
TRBV2 CASSLGLAGGVTDTQYF
TRBV5-1 CASSPGQPLNEKLFF
TRBV11-2 CASGRLGGITDTQYF
TRBV7-8 CASSLDQSSGRADEQYF
TRBV5-6 CASSFTGGAGNTIYF
TRBV11-2 CASSLTGFTYEQYF
TRBV19 CASSIPGTSGTSSYEQYF
TRBV4-1 CASSQGTSGQETQYF
TRBV28 CASSKPSTSGRHHGGQYF
TRBV5-8 CASSFSQGWGEAFF
TRBV27 CASSFRGGNEQFF
TRBV6-4 CASRPLAGVADTQYF
TRBV7-2 CASSSLPSGSEQYF
TRBV7-2 CASSLGAGGPPSYNEQFF
TRBV11-3 CASSLGSAASATNEQFF
TRBV9 CASSVPSGQGNTEAFF
TRBV9 CASSATLAGGYNEQFF
TRBV7-6 CASSRLAGGQETQYF
TRBV4-2 CASSQEGTGGTEAFF
TRBV27 CASSLASGTYNEQFF
TRBV30 CAWSETGAFF